This TCR beta chain was identified during a study of T cells in Graves' hyperthyroidism and ophthalmopathy. In its sample, this clonotype was seen many times. What it binds is unknown. Findings of the study overall: The majority of expanded thyroid clonotypes above 0.001 also appeared in blood.

Patients between 18 and 65 years old had hyperthyroidism, newly diagnosed and lasting under 2 months. Patients with uncontrolled infections, other autoimmune diseases, pregnancy or lactation were excluded. This CDR3 spans 12 amino acids. Trimming pared 5 bases from V and 6 bases from J, leaving 11 bases between. Germline values: CDR1 MDHEN, CDR2 SYDVKM. Amplified TCR beta CDR3 regions derived from RNA transcripts. Carried out on the TCR CDR3, a first-round RT-PCR used the HTBI primer set. TCRdb re-analysed the multiplex PCR reads in MiXCR, keeping a single row per CDR3 protein. Of fewer than 900,000 distinct CDR3 sequences in the sample, approximately 16% are singletons; the top ten hold approximately 8%.

This clonotype was sampled from a man aged 18-30 years with Graves' hyperthyroidism. The chain employs TRBV28 and TRBJ2-7; D is possibly TRBD1 (6 bases). Input material: blood. The CDR3 sequence is CASSRQALEQYF. In nucleotides, the CDR3 is TGTGCCAGCAGTCGACAGGCCCTCGAGCAGTACTTC.